Reported below is one T cell receptor (beta chain). Antigen specificity is unknown. The sample originates from a study of Ad26.COV2.S vaccination and SARS-CoV-2 variants. Only in-frame clones appear in the TCRdb table, and some are missing; sequencing was by immunoSEQ multiplex PCR. Seen here are approximately 340,000 clones, approximately 81% observed once, and the top ten hold about 3.3%. Regarding treatment: 19 received Ad26.COV2.S at low or high dose, single or two shots; roughly five received placebo; per-sample allocation not given. Specimens were obtained on day 63 following the first vaccine or placebo injection. This CDR3 is built from 15 residues. Germline V CDR1 and CDR2: SGHDT, YYEEEE. V lost 4 bases, J lost 2 bases, and 9 bases stayed unmatched. Whole-study results and caveats: Placebo recipients had lower spike-specific TCR breadth than vaccine recipients. Non-spike TCR breadth did not differ much between vaccine and placebo recipients.

Sequencing used peripheral blood, obtained in a trial of Ad26.COV2.S vaccine versus placebo. The source of this sequence is a person aged 18 to 65 who received the Ad26.COV2.S COVID-19 vaccine or a placebo. This sequence joins TRBV5-6 and TRBJ2-7; the match to TRBD1 covers 7 bases. The CDR3 DNA sequence: TGTGCCAGCAGCCCTAGGTGGGACAGACCCTACGAGCAGTACTTC. Its protein is CASSPRWDRPYEQYF. Based on the CDR3 plus reference TRBV5-6 and TRBJ2-7, the full variable domain is DAGVTQSPTHLIKTRGQQVTLRCSPKSGHDTVSWYQQALGQGPQFIFQYYEEEERQRGNFPDRFSGHQFPNYSSELNVNALLLGDSALYLCASSPRWDRPYEQYFGPGTRLTVT.